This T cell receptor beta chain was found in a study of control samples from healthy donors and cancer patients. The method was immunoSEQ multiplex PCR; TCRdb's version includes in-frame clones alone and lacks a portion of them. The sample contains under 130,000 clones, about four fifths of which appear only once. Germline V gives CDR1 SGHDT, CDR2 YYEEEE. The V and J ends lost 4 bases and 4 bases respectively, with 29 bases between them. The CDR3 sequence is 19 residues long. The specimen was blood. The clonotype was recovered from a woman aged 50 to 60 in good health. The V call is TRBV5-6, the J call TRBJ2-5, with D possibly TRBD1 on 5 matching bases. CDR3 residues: CASSQGPFTGWQGSETQYF. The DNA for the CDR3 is TGTGCCAGCAGCCAAGGCCCCTTCACAGGTTGGCAGGGCTCAGAGACCCAGTACTTC.